The 27 T cell receptor beta chains below all came from one sample that was sequenced in a study of T cell repertoires in cytomegalovirus infection. TCRdb re-analysed the reads in MiXCR, keeping a single row per CDR3 protein. The data hold about 740,000 distinct CDR3 sequences, with 35% to 45% observed a single time. Sequencing was done on a sample of PBMCs. The receptor source for this set is a human donor in good health (CMV status not recorded). Some clones in this sample may be carry-over from other donors' samples.

This clonotype came up a few times. Relative to the germline gene, one junction end is altered; a read error may explain this. The chain has TRBV7-7 and TRBJ2-3; D is possibly TRBD2 (5 bases). The germline V gene has CDR1 SSHAT and CDR2 FNYEAQ (reference sequence). There are 14 residues in the CDR3. Here the CDR3 DNA reads TGTGCTAGCAGCTTAGGACTTACGACAGATACGCAGTATTTT. It codes for CASSLGLTTDTQYF.

In regard to this clonotype: This clone may be a read error of a much larger clone one base away. The rearrangement uses TRBV5-1 and TRBJ1-6; D not resolved. Germline values: CDR1 SGHRS, CDR2 YFSETQ. The CDR3 sequence is 14 residues long. The CDR3 DNA is TGCGCCAGCAGCTCAACAGAGGTTAATTCACCCCGCCACTTT. Translation: CASSSTEVNSPRHF.

The CDR3 region has the DNA TGTGCCAGCAGTTCACTAGCGGGGGGCACAGATACGCAGTATTTT. Translation gives CASSSLAGGTDTQYF. V usage is TRBV6-5 and J usage is TRBJ2-3; 11 bases line up with TRBD2. Trimming took 4 bases from V and 1 from J; bases not matched to a gene: 1. This CDR3 is 15 amino acids long. Germline V gene data show CDR1 as MNHEY and CDR2 as SVGAGI.

This clonotype showed up just a few times. The chain carries TRBV28 and TRBJ2-7; TRBD2 might be the D (5 bases). V was clipped by 5 bases and J by 11 bases, with 19 bases between them. CDR1 and CDR2 (germline): MDHEN, SYDVKM. The CDR3 consists of 13 residues. The CDR3 region is CASSPLGRPGKYF. The CDR3 coding sequence is TGTGCCAGCAGTCCCCTAGGACGGCCCGGGAAGTACTTC.

This clonotype has more than one count but fewer than ten. The chain links TRBV13 to TRBJ2-4, with D perhaps TRBD2 (6 bases). Trimming stripped 5 bases from V and 2 bases from J, with 22 bases between. Germline V gene data show CDR1 as PRHDT and CDR2 as FYEKMQ (reference sequence). The CDR3 spans 18 residues. The CDR3 here is CASSPSLRREGSKNIQYF. CDR3 sequence (DNA): TGTGCCAGCAGCCCCTCCCTACGGCGGGAAGGGTCCAAAAACATTCAGTACTTC.

This chain joins TRBV29-1 and TRBJ2-7, with D perhaps matching TRBD2 (5 bases). CDR3 length: 14 residues. Trimming pared 1 base from V and 1 base from J, leaving 11 bases between. Germline CDR1 reads SQVTM; CDR2 reads ANQGSEA. Written as DNA, the CDR3 is TGCAGCGTTGAAGTTGGAACTAGATCCTACGAGCAGTACTTC. Translated, it gives CSVEVGTRSYEQYF.

This chain joins TRBV12-3 or TRBV12-4 and TRBJ1-5; tentatively, D is TRBD1 (5 bases). This CDR3 has 15 amino acids. V was cut by 5 bases and J by 3 bases, with 14 bases left in between. CDR3 sequence (DNA): TGTGCCAGCAGTACCCCCGGGGGTGACAATCAGCCCCAGCATTTT. This codes for CASSTPGGDNQPQHF.

This chain uses TRBV20-1 with TRBJ2-1; D not resolved. Germline assignment: CDR1 DFQATT and CDR2 SNEGSKA (reference sequence). The CDR3 length is 11 residues. Trimming stripped 5 bases from V and 7 bases from J, with 9 bases between. This CDR3 reads CSARLENEQFF. Written as DNA, the CDR3 is TGCAGTGCTCGACTCGAAAATGAGCAGTTCTTC.

In the case of this clonotype: A junction end diverges from the germline sequence, so it may reflect a read error. The chain has TRBV28 and TRBJ2-1; the D call may be TRBD1 or TRBD2 (6 bases each). This CDR3 contains 14 residues. The germline CDR1 and CDR2 sequences are MDHEN and SYDVKM. The chain's CDR3 is CSSSHGGLDNEQFF. The CDR3 DNA sequence: TGTTCCAGCAGTCACGGGGGCTTGGACAATGAGCAGTTCTTC.

In this sample, this clonotype turned up a few times. The V call is TRBV28, the J call TRBJ1-2; D is unresolved. Germline V gene data show CDR1 as MDHEN and CDR2 as SYDVKM. V lost 5 bases and J 7 bases, leaving 35 bases between the germline ends. This CDR3 is 20 amino acids long. CDR3 sequence (DNA): TGTGCCAGCAGTCCGCACCGGACCAGACAATACGACAATACTCTCGGTGGCTACACCTTC. Residues: CASSPHRTRQYDNTLGGYTF.

Remarks on this clonotype: The junction differs from germline at one of its ends, possibly a read error. The V and J genes are TRBV11-2 and TRBJ1-2; D perhaps matches TRBD1 (5 bases). CDR1 is SGHAT and CDR2 is FQNNGV in the germline V gene. The CDR3 is 15 residues long. CDR3 loop: CDSSPRVRGDYGYTF. The CDR3 DNA sequence: TGTGACAGCAGCCCTCGGGTGCGGGGGGACTATGGCTACACCTTC.

The V gene is TRBV10-3, the J gene TRBJ2-2; D is uncertain. The CDR3 is 16 residues long. Germline lookup yields CDR1 ENHRY and CDR2 SYGVKD. V lost 2 bases and J lost 0, with 10 bases in between. CDR3 loop: CAISERSETNTGELFF. The CDR3 region has the DNA TGTGCCATCAGTGAGAGGAGCGAGACGAACACCGGGGAGCTGTTTTTT.

This clonotype was found once. Since a much larger clone is just one base distant, this may be a read error. The genes are TRBV7-9 and TRBJ1-6; 7 bases agree with TRBD1. The CDR3 consists of 16 residues. From germline, CDR1 is SEHNR and CDR2 FQNEAQ (reference sequence). Here the CDR3 DNA reads TGTTCCAGCAGCTTGACAGGGAGCTCCTATAATTCACCCCTCCACTTT. This gives the protein CSSSLTGSSYNSPLHF.

The rearrangement links TRBV6-1 to TRBJ2-5; D possibly corresponds to TRBD1 (6 bases). Looked up from germline, CDR1 is MNHNS and CDR2 is SASEGT. The CDR3 has 15 residues. V was clipped by 5 bases and J by 1 base, with 14 bases between them. The CDR3 bases are TGTGCCAGCAGTCTATCCGGGACACGCCAAGAGACCCAGTACTTC. It translates to CASSLSGTRQETQYF.

The genes are TRBV7-4 and TRBJ2-1, with 12 bases aligning to TRBD2. The germline V gene encodes CDR1 SGHVT and CDR2 SQSDAQ. The CDR3 consists of 21 residues. V lost 5 bases to trimming and J lost 0 bases; unmatched junction nucleotides: 17. The CDR3 loop reads CASSTDGPGLAGQSSYNEQFF. CDR3 coding DNA: TGTGCCAGCAGCACCGACGGCCCGGGACTAGCGGGCCAGAGCTCCTACAATGAGCAGTTCTTC.

This clonotype came up a few times. The chain employs TRBV11-1 and TRBJ1-1, with D possibly TRBD1 on 6 matching bases. Trimming stripped 5 bases from V and 1 base from J, with 17 bases between. The germline V gene has CDR1 SGHAT and CDR2 FQDESV (reference sequence). CDR3 length equals 16 residues. In nucleotides, the CDR3 is TGTGCCAGCAGCCCGCGAGGGGGTAGGTGGAACACTGAAGCTTTCTTT. Translated, it gives CASSPRGGRWNTEAFF.

This clonotype turned up a few times. The chain employs TRBV6-1 and TRBJ1-2; tentative D call: TRBD1 (5 bases). With 4 bases removed from V and 4 bases from J, the gap between germline ends came to 10 bases. CDR1 is MNHNS and CDR2 is SASEGT in the germline V gene. The CDR3 loop spans 13 amino acids. The CDR3 region has the DNA TGTGCCAGCAGTGTGCGGGGCGGCTATGGCTACACCTTC. Its translation: CASSVRGGYGYTF.

The rearrangement links TRBV28 to TRBJ2-1; 7 bases agree with TRBD1. Trimming took 8 bases from V and 8 from J; bases not matched to a gene: 18. Looked up from germline, CDR1 is MDHEN and CDR2 is SYDVKM. The CDR3 sequence is 16 residues long. The CDR3 sequence: CASPPDGRTGSHEQFF. CDR3 bases: TGTGCCAGCCCTCCTGATGGCAGGACAGGCAGCCATGAGCAGTTCTTC.

This clonotype appeared a single time. The rearrangement uses TRBV5-1 and TRBJ2-3; 10 bases align to TRBD2. The CDR3 consists of 17 residues. Trimming at V came to 3 bases and at J to 4 bases, leaving 11 bases not matched to a gene. The germline CDR1 and CDR2 sequences are SGHRS and YFSETQ. The CDR3 bases are TGCGCCAGCAGCTCTACAAGCGGGAGGGCCATGGCAGATACGCAGTATTTT. Translating gives CASSSTSGRAMADTQYF.

This chain joins TRBV27 and TRBJ1-2; a possible D gene is TRBD1 (6 bases). Trimming left V 0 bases short and J 4 bases short, with 9 bases between. The CDR3 runs 14 residues. Germline values: CDR1 MNHEY, CDR2 SMNVEV (reference sequence). The CDR3 loop reads CASSLSTGLYGYTF. Written as DNA, the CDR3 is TGTGCCAGCAGTTTATCTACAGGGCTCTATGGCTACACCTTC.

The CDR3 reads CASTREAGDEQYF. The CDR3 coding sequence is TGTGCCAGCACCAGAGAAGCTGGAGACGAGCAGTACTTC. The rearrangement uses TRBV2 and TRBJ2-7; D remains ambiguous. The germline V gene has CDR1 SNHLY and CDR2 FYNNEI. V lost 7 bases and J 5 bases, leaving 15 bases between the germline ends. This CDR3 is 13 amino acids long. Looking up the rest from reference TRBV2 and TRBJ2-7 gives the full variable domain: EPEVTQTPSHQVTQMGQEVILRCVPISNHLYFYWYRQILGQKVEFLVSFYNNEISEKSEIFDDQFSVERPDGSNFTLKIRSTKLEDSAMYFCASTREAGDEQYFGPGTRLTVT.

This clonotype occurred once. A read error may explain this, as a much larger clone is one base away. This sequence joins TRBV19 and TRBJ1-1; the D is unclear. Germline CDR1 is LNHDA and CDR2 is SQIVND (reference sequence). The CDR3 covers 13 residues. The V gene lost 3 bases and the J gene lost 1 base, with 6 bases spanning the gap. CDR3 DNA: TGTGCCAGTAGTATGGTTGGGAACACTGAAGCTTTCTTT. Protein sequence: CASSMVGNTEAFF.

This clonotype was picked up a small number of times. The V and J genes are TRBV29-1 and TRBJ1-1; 7 bases line up with TRBD1. This CDR3 has 14 amino acids. Germline V CDR1 and CDR2: SQVTM, ANQGSEA. V lost 6 bases and J lost 6; bases outside the gene matches: 13. The CDR3 DNA reads TGCAGCGTCAAGACAGGGTCGGTAGTACCTGAAGCTTTCTTT. Protein: CSVKTGSVVPEAFF. The entire variable domain, with the rest obtained from reference TRBV29-1 and TRBJ1-1, is as follows: SAVISQKPSRDICQRGTSLTIQCQVDSQVTMMFWYRQQPGQSLTLIATANQGSEATYESGFVIDKFPISRPNLTFSTLTVSNMSPEDSSIYLCSVKTGSVVPEAFFGQGTRLTVV.

This clonotype showed up just a few times. The chain combines TRBV7-2 with TRBJ2-3; unclear D gene. V was shortened by 2 bases and J by 1 base, with 22 bases between the two germline ends. The germline CDR1 and CDR2 sequences are SGHTA and FQGNSA. CDR3 size: 19 residues. The CDR3, as DNA: TGTGCCAGCAGCTTATGCGGTATCCAGGAACCCCTGTGCACAGATACGCAGTATTTT. It encodes CASSLCGIQEPLCTDTQYF.

This clonotype was counted only a few times. The chain joins TRBV7-9 to TRBJ1-2, with TRBD1 as a possible D gene (6 bases). V dropped 2 bases and J dropped 9 bases, with 16 bases sitting between them. Germline loops: CDR1 SEHNR, CDR2 FQNEAQ (reference sequence). The CDR3 totals 14 residues. DNA of the CDR3: TGTGCCAGCAGCTTATTGGGGGCACCAGGAAGCTACACCTTC. This encodes CASSLLGAPGSYTF.

This clonotype showed up just a few times. The chain joins TRBV7-8 to TRBJ2-2; maybe TRBD1 (5 bases). The CDR3 spans 13 residues. Germline lookup yields CDR1 SGHVS and CDR2 FQNEAQ. Deletions cut 5 bases from V and 6 bases from J, with 10 bases between. The CDR3 bases are TGTGCCAGCAGCACCAGGGTACCCGGGGAGCTGTTTTTT. Translation: CASSTRVPGELFF.

J is TRBJ1-1 and V is TRBV6-5, with no clear D. Germline V gene sequence: CDR1 MNHEY, CDR2 SVGAGI. Trimming stripped 2 bases from V and 4 bases from J, with 11 bases between. The CDR3 is 14 residues long. CDR3 residues: CASSYPSRGTEAFF. The CDR3 nucleotides read TGTGCCAGCAGTTACCCAAGCCGGGGCACTGAAGCTTTCTTT.